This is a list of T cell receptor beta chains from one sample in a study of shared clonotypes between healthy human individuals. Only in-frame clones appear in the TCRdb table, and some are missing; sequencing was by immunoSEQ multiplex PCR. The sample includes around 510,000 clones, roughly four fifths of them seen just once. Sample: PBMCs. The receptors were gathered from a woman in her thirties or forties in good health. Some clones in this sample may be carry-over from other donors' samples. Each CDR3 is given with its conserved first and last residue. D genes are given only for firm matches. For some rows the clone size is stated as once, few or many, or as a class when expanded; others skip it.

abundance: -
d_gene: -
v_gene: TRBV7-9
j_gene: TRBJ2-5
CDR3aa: CASSFLFPRDTDQETQYF
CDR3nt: TGTGCCAGCAGCTTCCTATTTCCTAGGGACACCGACCAAGAGACCCAGTACTTC

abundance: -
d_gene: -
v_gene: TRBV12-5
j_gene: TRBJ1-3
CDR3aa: CASGLRSGDRFTGNTIYF
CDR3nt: TGTGCTAGTGGTTTGCGGTCAGGGGATAGATTTACTGGAAACACCATATATTTT

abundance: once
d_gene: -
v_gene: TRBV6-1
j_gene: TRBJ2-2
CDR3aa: CASSEIQGNTGELFF
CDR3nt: TGTGCCAGCAGTGAAATTCAGGGGAACACCGGGGAGCTGTTTTTT

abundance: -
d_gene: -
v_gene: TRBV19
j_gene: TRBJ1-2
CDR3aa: CASSIVGLYTF
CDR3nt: TGTGCCAGTAGTATCGTGGGTCTCTACACCTTC

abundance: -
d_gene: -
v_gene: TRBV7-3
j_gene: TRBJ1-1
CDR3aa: CASSLLSLGTVNTEAFF
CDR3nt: TGTGCCAGCAGCTTATTATCTTTGGGGACGGTGAACACTGAAGCTTTCTTT

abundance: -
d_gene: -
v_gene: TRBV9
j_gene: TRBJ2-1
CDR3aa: CASSVGAGHEQFF
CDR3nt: TGTGCCAGCAGCGTAGGGGCTGGCCATGAGCAGTTCTTC

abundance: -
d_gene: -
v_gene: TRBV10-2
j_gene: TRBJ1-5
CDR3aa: CASSESWGPSNQPQHF
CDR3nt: TGCGCCAGCAGTGAGTCGTGGGGGCCGAGCAATCAGCCCCAGCATTTT

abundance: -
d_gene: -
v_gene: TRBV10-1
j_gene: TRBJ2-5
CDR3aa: CASSESSPGKETQYF
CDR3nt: TGCGCCAGCAGTGAGTCTAGCCCCGGGAAAGAGACCCAGTACTTC

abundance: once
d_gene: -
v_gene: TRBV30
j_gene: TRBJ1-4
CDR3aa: CAWNRVTNEKLFF
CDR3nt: TGTGCCTGGAATCGAGTAACTAATGAAAAACTGTTTTTT

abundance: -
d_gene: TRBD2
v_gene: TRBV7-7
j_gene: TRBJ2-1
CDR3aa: CASSLATSGNNEQFF
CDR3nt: TGTGCTAGCAGCTTAGCGACTAGCGGCAACAATGAGCAGTTCTTC

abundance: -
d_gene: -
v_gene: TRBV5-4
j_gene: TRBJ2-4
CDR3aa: CASRPAGAKNIQYF
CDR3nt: TGTGCCAGCAGACCAGCAGGCGCCAAAAACATTCAGTACTTC

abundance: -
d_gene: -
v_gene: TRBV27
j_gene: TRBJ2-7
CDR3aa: CASSLQGGPFYEQYF
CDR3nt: TGTGCCAGCAGTTTACAGGGCGGGCCCTTCTACGAGCAGTACTTC

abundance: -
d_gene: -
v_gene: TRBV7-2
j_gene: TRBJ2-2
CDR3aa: CASSRQFINTGELFF
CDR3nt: TGTGCCAGCAGCAGACAGTTCATAAACACCGGGGAGCTGTTTTTT

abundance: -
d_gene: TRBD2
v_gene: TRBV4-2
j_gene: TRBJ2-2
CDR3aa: CASSQEAGLAGRGELFF
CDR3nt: TGTGCCAGCAGCCAAGAGGCGGGGCTAGCGGGACGGGGGGAGCTGTTTTTT

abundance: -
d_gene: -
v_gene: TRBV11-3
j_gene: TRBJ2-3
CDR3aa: CASSLGGWESTDTQYF
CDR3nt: TGTGCCAGCAGCTTAGGGGGGTGGGAGAGCACAGATACGCAGTATTTT

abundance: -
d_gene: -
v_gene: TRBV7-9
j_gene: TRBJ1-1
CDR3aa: CASSLATEAFF
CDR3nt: TGTGCCAGCAGCTTAGCCACTGAAGCTTTCTTT

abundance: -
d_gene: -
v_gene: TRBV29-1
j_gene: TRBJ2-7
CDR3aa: CSVEGPPDEQYF
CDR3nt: TGCAGCGTTGAAGGCCCGCCGGACGAGCAGTACTTC

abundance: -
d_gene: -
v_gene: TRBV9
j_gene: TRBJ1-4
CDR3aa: CASSAPYGTVNEKLFF
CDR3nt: TGTGCCAGCAGCGCTCCGTACGGGACGGTTAATGAAAAACTGTTTTTT

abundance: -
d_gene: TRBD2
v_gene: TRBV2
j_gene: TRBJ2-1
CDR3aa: CASSEGLAGRQFF
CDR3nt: TGTGCCAGCAGTGAGGGGCTAGCGGGCCGGCAGTTCTTC

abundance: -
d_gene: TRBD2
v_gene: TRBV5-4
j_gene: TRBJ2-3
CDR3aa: CASSLGLAELTDTQYF
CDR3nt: TGTGCCAGCAGCTTGGGACTAGCGGAACTCACAGATACGCAGTATTTT

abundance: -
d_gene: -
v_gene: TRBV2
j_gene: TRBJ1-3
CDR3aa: CASSLVLSGNTIYF
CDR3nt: TGTGCCAGCAGTCTGGTGCTCTCTGGAAACACCATATATTTT

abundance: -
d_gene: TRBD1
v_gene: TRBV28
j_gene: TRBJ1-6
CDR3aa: CASSLDREVSPLHF
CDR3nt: TGTGCCAGCAGTTTAGACAGGGAAGTTTCACCCCTCCACTTT

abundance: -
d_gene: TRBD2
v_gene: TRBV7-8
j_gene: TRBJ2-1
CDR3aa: CASSLAGGTSGRRDEQFF
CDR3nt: TGTGCCAGCAGCTTAGCTGGGGGGACTAGCGGGAGGCGGGATGAGCAGTTCTTC

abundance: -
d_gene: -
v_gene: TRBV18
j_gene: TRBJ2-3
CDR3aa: CASSPTGGTDTQYF
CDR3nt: TGTGCCAGCTCACCTACGGGGGGCACAGATACGCAGTATTTT

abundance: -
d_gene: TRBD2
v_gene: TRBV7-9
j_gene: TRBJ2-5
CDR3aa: CASGSSGLLETQYF
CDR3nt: TGTGCCAGCGGGAGTAGCGGGTTGCTTGAGACCCAGTACTTC

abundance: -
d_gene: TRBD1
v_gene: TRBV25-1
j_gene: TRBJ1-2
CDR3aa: CASSDRTGTHYGYTF
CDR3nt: TGTGCCAGCAGTGACAGGACAGGGACCCACTATGGCTACACCTTC

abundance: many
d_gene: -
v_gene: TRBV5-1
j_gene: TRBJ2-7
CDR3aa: CASSQGTVTYEQYF
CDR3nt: TGCGCCAGCAGCCAGGGGACCGTCACCTACGAGCAGTACTTC

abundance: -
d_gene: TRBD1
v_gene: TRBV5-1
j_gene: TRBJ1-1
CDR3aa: CASSLGGQPGTEAFF
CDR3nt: TGCGCCAGCAGCTTGGGGGGACAGCCCGGCACTGAAGCTTTCTTT

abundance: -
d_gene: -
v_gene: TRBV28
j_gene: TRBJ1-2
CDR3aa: CASSGPGRVLGYTF
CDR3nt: TGTGCCAGCAGTGGACCGGGTAGGGTATTAGGCTACACCTTC

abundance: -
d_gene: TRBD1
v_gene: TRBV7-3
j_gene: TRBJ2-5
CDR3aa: CASSIRTGYGETQYF
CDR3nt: TGTGCCAGCAGCATCCGGACAGGGTACGGGGAGACCCAGTACTTC

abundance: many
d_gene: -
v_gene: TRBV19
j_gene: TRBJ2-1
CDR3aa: CASSIPSDHNEQFF
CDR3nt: TGTGCCAGTAGTATCCCTAGCGACCACAATGAGCAGTTCTTC

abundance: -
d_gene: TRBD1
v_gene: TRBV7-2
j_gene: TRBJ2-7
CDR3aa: CASKGDRGPTYEQYF
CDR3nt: TGTGCCAGCAAAGGAGACAGGGGCCCCACCTACGAGCAGTACTTC

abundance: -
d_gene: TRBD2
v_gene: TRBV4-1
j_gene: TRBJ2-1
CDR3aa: CASSQVVAGVLINEQFF
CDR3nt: TGCGCCAGCAGCCAAGTTGTAGCGGGAGTGTTGATCAATGAGCAGTTCTTC